These 4 T cell receptor beta chains share one sample of origin, sequenced in a study of blood T cell repertoires in COVID-19. Sequenced by immunoSEQ multiplex PCR; TCRdb stores in-frame clones only, minus some. The table includes about 520,000 clones, approximately 83% detected once. Sequencing was done on a sample of peripheral blood. Receptors were obtained from a human donor in a cohort sampled during active COVID-19.

A single count supports this clone. Here the CDR3 reads CASSLRDSSEKLFF. The CDR3 DNA follows: TGTGCCAGCTCACTCCGGGACAGTTCCGAAAAACTGTTTTTT. The chain employs TRBV18 and TRBJ1-4; 7 bases agree with TRBD1. Germline V gives CDR1 KGHSH, CDR2 LQKENI. The CDR3 is 14 residues long. The ends lost 4 bases at V and 8 bases at J; junction bases unmatched: 7.

This chain joins TRBV14 and TRBJ2-7, with D hard to call. CDR3 size: 12 residues. Germline assignment: CDR1 SGHDN and CDR2 FVKESK. The ends were cut back, 5 bases at V and 0 bases at J, with 5 bases in the middle. In nucleotides, the CDR3 is TGTGCCAGCAGCACACGCTCCTACGAGCAGTACTTC. Its translation is CASSTRSYEQYF.

The sample holds one count of this clone. The J gene is TRBJ2-2, the V gene TRBV9, with TRBD1 identical over 8 bases. Germline trimming cut 2 bases from V and 5 bases from J; bases unmatched to any gene: 5. CDR1 and CDR2 (germline): SGDLS, YYNGEE. This CDR3 has 15 residues. As DNA, the CDR3 is TGTGCCAGCAGCGTTATGGACAGGGCAACCGGGGAGCTGTTTTTT. This translates into CASSVMDRATGELFF.

V and J are TRBV14 and TRBJ1-5; D unresolved. The germline V and J ends were trimmed by 3 bases and 4 bases, with 10 bases remaining between them. From germline, CDR1 is SGHDN and CDR2 FVKESK. CDR3 length equals 14 residues. In DNA, the CDR3 is TGTGCCAGCAGCCACGGCGGATCGAATCAGCCCCAGCATTTT. Encoded protein: CASSHGGSNQPQHF.